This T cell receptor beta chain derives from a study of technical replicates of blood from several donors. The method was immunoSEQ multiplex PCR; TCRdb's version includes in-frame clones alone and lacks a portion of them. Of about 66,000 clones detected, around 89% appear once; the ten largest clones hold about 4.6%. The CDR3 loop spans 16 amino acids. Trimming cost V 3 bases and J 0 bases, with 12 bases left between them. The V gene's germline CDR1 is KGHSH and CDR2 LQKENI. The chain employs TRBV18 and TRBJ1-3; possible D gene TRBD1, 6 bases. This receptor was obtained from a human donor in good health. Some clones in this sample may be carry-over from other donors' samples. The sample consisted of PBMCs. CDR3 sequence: CASSPGSDSSGNTIYF. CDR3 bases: TGTGCCAGCTCACCGGGGTCGGACAGCTCTGGAAACACCATATATTTT.